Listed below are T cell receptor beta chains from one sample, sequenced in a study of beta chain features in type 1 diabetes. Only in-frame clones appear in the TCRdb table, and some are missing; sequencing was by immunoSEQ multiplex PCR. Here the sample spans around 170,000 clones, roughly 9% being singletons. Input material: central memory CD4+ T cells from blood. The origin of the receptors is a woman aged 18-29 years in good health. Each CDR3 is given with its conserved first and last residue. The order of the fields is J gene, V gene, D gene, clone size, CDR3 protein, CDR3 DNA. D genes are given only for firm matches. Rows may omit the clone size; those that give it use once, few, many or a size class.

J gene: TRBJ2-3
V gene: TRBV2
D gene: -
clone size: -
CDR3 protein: CASSPTTTTDTQYF
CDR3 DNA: TGTGCCAGCAGCCCGACGACAACCACAGATACGCAGTATTTT

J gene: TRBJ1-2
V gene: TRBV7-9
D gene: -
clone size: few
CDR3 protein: CASSSQENYGYTF
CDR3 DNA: TGTGCCAGCAGTTCACAGGAGAACTATGGCTACACCTTC

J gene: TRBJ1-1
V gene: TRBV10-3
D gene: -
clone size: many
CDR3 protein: CAISESGGNTEAFF
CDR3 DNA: TGTGCCATCAGTGAGTCGGGGGGGAACACTGAAGCTTTCTTT

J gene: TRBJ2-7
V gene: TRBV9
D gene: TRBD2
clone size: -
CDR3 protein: CASSPQSGSLQSQYF
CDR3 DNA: TGTGCCAGCAGCCCCCAGAGCGGGAGTTTACAATCACAGTACTTC

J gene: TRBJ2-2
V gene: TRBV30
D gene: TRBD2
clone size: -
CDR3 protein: CASHPGLAENTGELFF
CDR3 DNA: TGTGCCTCCCACCCGGGACTAGCGGAAAACACCGGGGAGCTGTTTTTT

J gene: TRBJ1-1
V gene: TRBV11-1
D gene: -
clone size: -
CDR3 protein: CASSLRQNTEAFF
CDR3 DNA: TGTGCCAGCAGCTTGAGGCAGAACACTGAAGCTTTCTTT

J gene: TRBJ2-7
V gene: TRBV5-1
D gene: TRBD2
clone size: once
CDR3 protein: CASRERGGPYEQYF
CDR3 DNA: TGCGCCAGCAGGGAGCGGGGGGGACCCTACGAGCAGTACTTC

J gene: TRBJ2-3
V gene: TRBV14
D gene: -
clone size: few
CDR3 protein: CASSQDWGSGTDTQYF
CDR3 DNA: TGTGCCAGCAGCCAAGATTGGGGTAGCGGAACAGATACGCAGTATTTT

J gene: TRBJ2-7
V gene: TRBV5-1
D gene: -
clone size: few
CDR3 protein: CASSFSHSSSSYEQYF
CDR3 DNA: TGCGCCAGCAGCTTCAGTCATAGCTCCAGCTCCTACGAGCAGTACTTC

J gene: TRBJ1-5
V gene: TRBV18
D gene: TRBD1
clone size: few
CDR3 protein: CASSPTSPGGNQPQHF
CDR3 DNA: TGTGCCAGCTCACCAACCTCTCCAGGGGGGAATCAGCCCCAGCATTTT

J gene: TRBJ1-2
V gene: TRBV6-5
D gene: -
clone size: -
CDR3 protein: CASSRAGGGYTF
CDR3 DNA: TGTGCCAGCAGTCGGGCCGGGGGAGGCTACACCTTC

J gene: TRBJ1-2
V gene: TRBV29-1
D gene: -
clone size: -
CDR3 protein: CSVEGRGGPYGYTF
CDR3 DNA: TGCAGCGTTGAAGGACGAGGGGGTCCCTATGGCTACACCTTC

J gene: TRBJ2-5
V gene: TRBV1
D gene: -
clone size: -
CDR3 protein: CTSSQMAGGEETQYF
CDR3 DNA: TGCACCAGCAGCCAAATGGCGGGGGGGGAAGAGACCCAGTACTTC

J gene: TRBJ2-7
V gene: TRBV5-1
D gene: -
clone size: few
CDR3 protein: CASSLAPDISYEQYF
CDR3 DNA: TGCGCCAGCAGCTTGGCCCCGGACATCTCCTACGAGCAGTACTTC

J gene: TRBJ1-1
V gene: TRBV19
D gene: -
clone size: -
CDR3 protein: CASSIRRRGNTEAFF
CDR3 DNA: TGTGCCAGTAGTATCAGGCGGCGGGGCAACACTGAAGCTTTCTTT

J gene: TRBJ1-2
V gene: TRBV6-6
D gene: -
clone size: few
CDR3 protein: CASSFSQQGYYGYTF
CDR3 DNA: TGTGCCAGCAGCTTCTCCCAGCAGGGATACTATGGCTACACCTTC

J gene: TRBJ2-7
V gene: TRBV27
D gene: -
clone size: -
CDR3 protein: CASSPWGRPHEQYF
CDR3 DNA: TGTGCCAGCAGTCCCTGGGGGCGTCCCCACGAGCAGTACTTC

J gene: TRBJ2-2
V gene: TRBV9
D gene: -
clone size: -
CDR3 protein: CASSAQRVTGELFF
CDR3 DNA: TGTGCCAGCAGCGCGCAGCGGGTCACCGGGGAGCTGTTTTTT

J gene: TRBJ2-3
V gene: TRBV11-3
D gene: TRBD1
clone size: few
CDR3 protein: CASSRGSTGGNTQYF
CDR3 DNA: TGTGCCAGCAGCCGGGGAAGTACAGGGGGCAATACGCAGTATTTT

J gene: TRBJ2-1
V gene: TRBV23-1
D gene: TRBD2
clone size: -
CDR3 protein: CASRVGGGANFHNEQFF
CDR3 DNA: TGCGCCAGCAGGGTGGGCGGGGGGGCCAATTTCCACAATGAGCAGTTCTTC

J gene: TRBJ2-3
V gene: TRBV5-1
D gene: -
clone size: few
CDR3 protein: CASSPGGRTDTQYF
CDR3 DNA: TGCGCCAGCAGCCCCGGGGGGCGCACAGATACGCAGTATTTT

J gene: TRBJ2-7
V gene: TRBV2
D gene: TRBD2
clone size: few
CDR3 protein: CATSGTRDGEQYF
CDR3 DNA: TGTGCCACCTCCGGGACTAGGGACGGCGAGCAGTACTTC

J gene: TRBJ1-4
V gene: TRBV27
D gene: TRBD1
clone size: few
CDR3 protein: CASSKGTGDEKLFF
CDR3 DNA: TGTGCCAGCAGTAAAGGGACAGGGGATGAAAAACTGTTTTTT

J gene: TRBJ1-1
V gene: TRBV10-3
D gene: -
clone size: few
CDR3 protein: CAISGSGTPMNTEAFF
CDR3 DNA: TGTGCCATCAGTGGGTCCGGGACTCCTATGAACACTGAAGCTTTCTTT

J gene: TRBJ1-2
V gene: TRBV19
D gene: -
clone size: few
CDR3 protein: CASSIAGRAGGYTF
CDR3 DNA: TGTGCCAGTAGTATCGCTGGCAGGGCTGGCGGCTACACCTTC

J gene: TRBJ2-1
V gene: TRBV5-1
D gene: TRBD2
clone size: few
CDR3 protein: CASRGLAGENEQFF
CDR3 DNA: TGCGCCAGCAGAGGTCTAGCGGGAGAAAATGAGCAGTTCTTC

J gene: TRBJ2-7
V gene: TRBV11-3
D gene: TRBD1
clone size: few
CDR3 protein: CASSAGTGGAKRREQYF
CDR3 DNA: TGTGCCAGCAGCGCCGGGACAGGGGGCGCGAAGAGGAGGGAGCAGTACTTC

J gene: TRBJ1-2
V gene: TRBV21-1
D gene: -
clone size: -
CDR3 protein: CASSKGGPGGGYTF
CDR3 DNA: TGTGCCAGCAGCAAAGGTGGTCCGGGGGGAGGCTACACCTTC

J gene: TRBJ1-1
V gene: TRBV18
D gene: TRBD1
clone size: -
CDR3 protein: CASSPYRGPEAFF
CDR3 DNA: TGTGCCAGCTCACCATACAGGGGCCCTGAAGCTTTCTTT

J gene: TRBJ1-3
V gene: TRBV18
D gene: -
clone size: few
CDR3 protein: CASSPDSSGNTIYF
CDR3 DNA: TGTGCCAGCTCACCGGACAGCTCTGGAAACACCATATATTTT

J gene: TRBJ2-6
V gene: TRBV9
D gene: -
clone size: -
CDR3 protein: CASSVAAGSGANVLTF
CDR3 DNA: TGTGCCAGCAGCGTAGCTGCCGGCTCTGGGGCCAACGTCCTGACTTTC